A selection of T cell receptor beta chains follows, all from one sample in a study of read filtering for tumor transcriptome and immune sequencing. TCRdb analysed the reads with MiXCR anew, one entry per CDR3 protein. The table records about 58,000 distinct CDR3 sequences, 10% to 15% of them present only once. Sequences were obtained from a population of CD138-negative cells sorted from bone marrow. The receptor source for this set is a donor aged 40 or older with multiple myeloma. Both conserved end residues are trimmed from each CDR3. A D gene is named only where the DNA matches it firmly.

J gene: TRBJ1-1; V gene: TRBV5-1; D gene: -; CDR3 protein: ASSLASVLNEAF
J gene: TRBJ2-3; V gene: TRBV10-3; D gene: -; CDR3 protein: AIKPGVSTDTQY
J gene: TRBJ2-3; V gene: TRBV20-1; D gene: TRBD2; CDR3 protein: SASGAGGAPDTQY
J gene: TRBJ2-6; V gene: TRBV6-1; D gene: -; CDR3 protein: ASRAGFYVSGANVLT
J gene: TRBJ2-5; V gene: TRBV12-3/TRBV12-4; D gene: -; CDR3 protein: ASSLGEGSTQETQY
J gene: TRBJ1-5; V gene: TRBV19; D gene: -; CDR3 protein: ASSIRHQGWGNQPQH
J gene: TRBJ2-1; V gene: TRBV7-2; D gene: -; CDR3 protein: ASSLQWGAPNEQF
J gene: TRBJ1-1; V gene: TRBV2; D gene: -; CDR3 protein: ASSEFADSNSNTEAF
J gene: TRBJ1-1; V gene: TRBV27; D gene: TRBD1; CDR3 protein: ASSFLGQALNTEAF
J gene: TRBJ2-1; V gene: TRBV11-2; D gene: -; CDR3 protein: ASSDPSNYNEQF
J gene: TRBJ2-7; V gene: TRBV19; D gene: -; CDR3 protein: ASSQRYGTFAYEQY
J gene: TRBJ2-1; V gene: TRBV3-1; D gene: -; CDR3 protein: ASSPAYNEQF
J gene: TRBJ2-3; V gene: TRBV6-2/TRBV6-3; D gene: TRBD1; CDR3 protein: ASRSAGTGGTDTQY
J gene: TRBJ1-5; V gene: TRBV5-5; D gene: -; CDR3 protein: ASSLGAGARQPQH
J gene: TRBJ2-4; V gene: TRBV5-1; D gene: -; CDR3 protein: ASCSGLGLKNIQY
J gene: TRBJ2-6; V gene: TRBV19; D gene: TRBD1; CDR3 protein: ASSIEGTDSGANVLT
J gene: TRBJ1-1; V gene: TRBV7-9; D gene: -; CDR3 protein: ASSLRGTEAF
J gene: TRBJ1-5; V gene: TRBV6-1; D gene: TRBD1; CDR3 protein: ASRGQFNQPQH
J gene: TRBJ1-4; V gene: TRBV12-3/TRBV12-4; D gene: -; CDR3 protein: ASSPAGRDEKLF
J gene: TRBJ2-3; V gene: TRBV2; D gene: TRBD2; CDR3 protein: ASSEKLAGTTDTQY
J gene: TRBJ1-5; V gene: TRBV29-1; D gene: -; CDR3 protein: SVGGANQPQH
J gene: TRBJ1-4; V gene: TRBV3-1; D gene: -; CDR3 protein: ASSQVGGGRTNEKLF
J gene: TRBJ1-1; V gene: TRBV7-3; D gene: -; CDR3 protein: SSSFGAGNEAF
J gene: TRBJ1-3; V gene: TRBV6-5; D gene: -; CDR3 protein: ASSYEGKSGNTIY